These T cell receptor beta chains were read from a single sample in a study of blood T cell repertoires in COVID-19. TCRdb's copy holds only in-frame clones and misses some; the assay was immunoSEQ multiplex PCR. The sample carries about 35,000 clones, around 87% recorded once. What was sequenced was peripheral blood. The source is a human donor in a cohort sampled during active COVID-19. Each CDR3 is given without its conserved first and last residue. D genes are given only for firm matches.

d_call	j_call	v_call	cdr3_aa
NA	TRBJ1-1	TRBV6-5	ASRGRPNTEAF
TRBD2	TRBJ2-1	TRBV5-1	ASTLGGGGKNEQF
TRBD2	TRBJ2-5	TRBV7-2	ASSLAGTSGGQETQY
NA	TRBJ2-1	TRBV19	ASSIGGGDNEQF
NA	TRBJ1-2	TRBV4-3	ASSQELNSGSYGYT
NA	TRBJ1-4	TRBV7-9	ASSFGGGDEKLF
TRBD1	TRBJ1-6	TRBV28	ASSLADREASPLH
NA	TRBJ2-2	TRBV11-2	ASSLFRDTIPPGTGELF
NA	TRBJ2-4	TRBV7-8	ASSPNANIQY
NA	TRBJ2-7	TRBV5-1	ASSLQAPYEQY
NA	TRBJ1-5	TRBV7-8	ASSLGAGVPQPQH
TRBD1	TRBJ1-5	TRBV6-2/TRBV6-3	ASSYRTGSSNQPQH
NA	TRBJ2-5	TRBV5-1	ASSLVGGQETQY
TRBD1	TRBJ2-2	TRBV24-1	ATTKDRPNTGELF
NA	TRBJ1-6	TRBV2	ASRSPTTYNSPLH
TRBD1	TRBJ1-1	TRBV29-1	SVHRGRNTEAF
TRBD2	TRBJ2-2	TRBV9	ASSPGERGDTGELF
TRBD1	TRBJ2-7	TRBV28	ASSPGGREQY